A single sample gave rise to the 3 T cell receptor beta chains below, sequenced in a study of cytomegalovirus exposure and HLA in healthy donors (dated by TCRdb to the late 2010s). Libraries were prepared through the immunoSEQ multiplex PCR assay. A mixture of 60 forward primers for TCR Vbeta segments and 13 reverse primers for TCR Jbeta segments was used in the multiplex PCR. As stored in TCRdb, this immuneACCESS dataset retains in-frame rearrangements with V and J assigned. A fraction of the clones does not appear; measured against another copy, unresolved V genes explain less than half of the discrepancy, and the remainder lacks a known reason. The sample table shows 40,000 or so clones, and 74% are seen once. The top ten clones comprise approximately 6% of the sample. Sequenced material: PBMCs. All receptors come from a man aged 25 to 40 in good health and CMV-seronegative.

The chain carries TRBV14 and TRBJ2-1; TRBD2 matches at 11 bases. Germline CDR1 SGHDN, CDR2 FVKESK. The V segment lost 2 bases and the J segment 10 bases; nucleotides outside the gene matches: 4. The CDR3 has 14 residues. CDR3 residues: CASSQLAGGTEQFF. The CDR3 DNA reads as TGTGCCAGCAGCCAACTAGCGGGAGGCACAGAGCAGTTCTTC.

The V call is TRBV6-6, the J call TRBJ2-7; the match to TRBD1 covers 7 bases. CDR3 length: 15 residues. Germline V gene lookup returns CDR1 MNHNY and CDR2 SVGAGI (reference sequence). V lost 0 bases to trimming and J lost 2 bases; unmatched junction nucleotides: 4. The CDR3 nucleotides are TGTGCCAGCAGTTACTCGAACAGGGGACCCTACGAGCAGTACTTC. Amino acids: CASSYSNRGPYEQYF.

The chain links TRBV18 to TRBJ1-1; 8 bases match TRBD1. Looked up from germline, CDR1 is KGHSH and CDR2 is LQKENI. With 4 bases clipped from V and 1 base from J, the junction kept 5 bases outside the gene matches. The CDR3 spans 15 residues. Written as DNA, the CDR3 is TGTGCCAGCTCACTTGGACAGGGTTCGAACACTGAAGCTTTCTTT. Its protein is CASSLGQGSNTEAFF.